The T cell receptor beta chain described here comes from a study of prognosis after radiotherapy for stage I lung cancer. Study-wide context: Patient ages ran from about 53 to 95, with a median of roughly 74 years, and the group had over ten men and roughly six women. Distant metastases arose in a handful of patients, median roughly 7 months post-radiotherapy; some 15 had no significant progression. Study results and caveats: Shannon entropy (measured after stereotactic body radiation therapy) was lower in patients who went on to develop distant metastases.

The CDR3 extends over 19 amino acids. Germline V gene data show CDR1 as SGHVS and CDR2 as FQNEAQ. J lost 5 bases, V lost 0 bases, and 13 bases had no gene match. This clonotype has a count of ten or more. The antigen is unknown. Genomic DNA was subjected to two-round multiplex PCR for amplification of TCR beta CDR3. Individual primers that were specific to each TRBV and TRBJ gene served in first-round PCR. TCRdb re-called the multiplex PCR reads through MiXCR, storing one row per CDR3 protein. Of 15,000 to 20,000 distinct CDR3 sequences in the sample, about a third are singletons; the top ten hold around 27%.

This receptor was taken from a donor over 45 with non-small cell lung cancer. The rearrangement links TRBV7-8 to TRBJ2-2, with 9 bases aligning to TRBD2. The input for sequencing was PBMCs, taken before or after stereotactic body radiation therapy (not recorded which). CDR3 nucleotide sequence: TGTGCCAGCAGCTTAGCCCGGTGGCGGGAGGGCCCTCGAACCGGGGAGCTGTTTTTT. This gives the protein CASSLARWREGPRTGELFF.